These 3 T cell receptor beta chains were sequenced from one sample in a study of T cells in Graves' hyperthyroidism and ophthalmopathy. What was amplified from RNA transcripts were TCR beta CDR3 regions. Researchers ran a first-round RT-PCR on the TCR CDR3 using the HTBI primer set. TCRdb re-analysed the multiplex PCR reads in MiXCR, keeping a single row per CDR3 protein. Found here are 250,000 to 400,000 distinct CDR3 sequences, approximately 13% of them singletons; the top ten hold roughly 35%. Source material: blood. These receptor sequences come from a woman aged 40-49 years with Graves' ophthalmopathy.

This clonotype has a count of ten or more. V gene TRBV27 combines with J gene TRBJ1-6, with 9 bases matching TRBD1. CDR1 is MNHEY, CDR2 SMNVEV, per germline (reference sequence). Trimming removed 5 bases from V and 10 bases from J; junction bases left unmatched: 3. The CDR3 extends over 13 amino acids. The CDR3: CASSTGGRSPLHF. In DNA, the CDR3 is TGTGCCAGCAGTACAGGGGGCCGCTCACCCCTCCACTTT.

This rearrangement joins TRBV5-1 to TRBJ1-6; possibly TRBD1 for D (5 bases). The CDR3 is made up of 16 amino acids. V lost 4 bases to trimming and J lost 1 base, with 12 bases between them. Germline CDR1 SGHRS, CDR2 YFSETQ. The DNA of the CDR3 is TGCGCCAGCAGCCCGGAGGGGTTGTCCTATAATTCACCCCTCCACTTT. The encoded protein is CASSPEGLSYNSPLHF.

At least ten counts were recorded for this clonotype. The chain combines TRBV7-6 with TRBJ2-2; D gene ambiguous. With 1 base removed from V and 6 bases from J, the gap between germline ends came to 18 bases. Per the germline V gene, CDR1 is SGHVS and CDR2 is FNYEAQ. The CDR3 totals 17 residues. DNA of the CDR3: TGTGCCAGCAGCTTAGGTGCAGGACCTCCTGGCTCCGGGGAGCTGTTTTTT. This translates into CASSLGAGPPGSGELFF.